This TCR beta chain was sequenced during a study of blood T cell repertoires in COVID-19. Study overall: Samples came from the United States, Italy and Spain, spanning acute and convalescent COVID-19.

The V gene's germline CDR1 is LGHNA and CDR2 YSLEER. V lost 0 bases and J 9 bases, leaving 10 bases between the germline ends. The CDR3 sequence is 13 residues long. Some clones are missing from TCRdb's copy, which holds only in-frame ones; the method was immunoSEQ multiplex PCR. Among about 200,000 clones listed, about 85% were seen once. Input material: peripheral blood. The TCR comes from a woman aged 80 or older with acute or convalescent COVID-19. The chain links TRBV4-3 to TRBJ2-3, with D possibly TRBD1 on 5 matching bases. The CDR3 protein is CASSQESRGTQYF. The CDR3 nucleotides are TGCGCCAGCAGCCAAGAATCAAGGGGCACGCAGTATTTT.